This TCR beta chain was recorded in a study of T cells in Graves' hyperthyroidism and ophthalmopathy. CDR3 length: 13 amino acids. Trimming took 4 bases from V and 0 from J, leaving 7 bases between them. Per the germline V gene, CDR1 is SGHKS and CDR2 is YYEKEE (reference sequence). This clonotype was seen a handful of times. Regions amplified from RNA transcripts were the TCR beta CDR3 regions. A first-round RT-PCR of the TCR CDR3 used the HTBI primer set. A single record per CDR3 protein comes from TCRdb applying MiXCR to the multiplex PCR reads. Among some 270,000 distinct CDR3 sequences listed, about an eighth were seen once.

Sequencing was carried out using blood. J is TRBJ2-5 and V is TRBV5-5; D perhaps matches TRBD1 (6 bases). The origin of this receptor is a woman between 40 and 50 years old with Graves' hyperthyroidism. CDR3 sequence (DNA): TGTGCCAGCAGCGCAGGGGACCAAGAGACCCAGTACTTC. Its protein is CASSAGDQETQYF.